This TCR beta chain is drawn from a study of control samples from healthy donors and cancer patients. Profiled with immunoSEQ multiplex PCR; TCRdb holds only in-frame clones, not every one. The top ten clones hold 3.6% of a sample with around 130,000 clones, about 95% of them seen once. This clone was seen just once. CDR3 size: 15 residues. The V segment lost 6 bases and the J segment 8 bases; nucleotides outside the gene matches: 12. Germline CDR1 SEHNR, CDR2 FQNEAQ (reference sequence). This TCR was sampled from a man aged 30 to 39 in good health. Sequenced input: blood. This chain joins TRBV7-9 and TRBJ2-1; TRBD1 agrees at 8 bases. The CDR3 DNA is TGTGCCAGCAGGAGGATCGACAGGGGAACCGATGAGCAGTTCTTC. Translating it yields CASRRIDRGTDEQFF. The whole variable domain, filled in from reference TRBV7-9 and TRBJ2-1, reads DTGVSQNPRHKITKRGQNVTFRCDPISEHNRLYWYRQTLGQGPEFLTYFQNEAQLEKSRLLSDRFSAERPKGSFSTLEIQRTEQGDSAMYLCASRRIDRGTDEQFFGPGTRLTVL.